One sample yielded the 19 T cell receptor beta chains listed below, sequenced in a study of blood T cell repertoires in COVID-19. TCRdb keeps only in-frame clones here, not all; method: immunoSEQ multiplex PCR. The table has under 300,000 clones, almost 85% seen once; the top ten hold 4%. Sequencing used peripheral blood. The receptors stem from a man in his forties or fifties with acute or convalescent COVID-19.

The CDR3 sequence is CASSIPRGPNNYGYTF. In DNA form, the CDR3 reads TGTGCCAGTAGTATCCCCAGGGGGCCAAATAACTATGGCTACACCTTC. This chain connects TRBV19 to TRBJ1-2, with 8 bases lining up with TRBD1. Unmatched junction bases numbered 7, after V lost 3 bases and J lost 1 base. The CDR3 has 16 residues. Germline values: CDR1 LNHDA, CDR2 SQIVND (reference sequence).

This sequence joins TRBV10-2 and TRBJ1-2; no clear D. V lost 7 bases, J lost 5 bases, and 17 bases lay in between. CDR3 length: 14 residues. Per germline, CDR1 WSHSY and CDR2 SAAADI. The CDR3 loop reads CASIRLGGEYGYTF. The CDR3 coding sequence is TGCGCCAGCATACGGCTGGGTGGAGAGTATGGCTACACCTTC.

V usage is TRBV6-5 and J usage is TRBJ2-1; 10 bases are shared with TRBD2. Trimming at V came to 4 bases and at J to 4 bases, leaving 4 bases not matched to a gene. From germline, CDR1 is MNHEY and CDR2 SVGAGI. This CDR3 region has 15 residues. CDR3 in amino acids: CASSSSGRSYNEQFF. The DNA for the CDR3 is TGTGCCAGCAGTTCTAGCGGGAGATCGTACAATGAGCAGTTCTTC.

In DNA form, the CDR3 reads TGTGCCTCTAGTGTGGTCGGGAATCAGCCCCAGCATTTT. Its protein is CASSVVGNQPQHF. J is TRBJ1-5 and V is TRBV30; D unclear. Germline CDR1 GTSNPN, CDR2 SVGIG (reference sequence). Between the trimmed V and J ends, which lost 7 bases and 4 bases, there was a span of 14 bases. This CDR3 region has 13 residues.

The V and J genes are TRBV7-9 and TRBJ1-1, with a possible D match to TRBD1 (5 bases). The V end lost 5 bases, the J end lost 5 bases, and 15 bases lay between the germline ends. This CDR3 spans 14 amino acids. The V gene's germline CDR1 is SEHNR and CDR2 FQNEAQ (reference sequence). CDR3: CASSHRTGVTEAFF. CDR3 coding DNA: TGTGCCAGCAGCCATCGTACGGGGGTAACTGAAGCTTTCTTT.

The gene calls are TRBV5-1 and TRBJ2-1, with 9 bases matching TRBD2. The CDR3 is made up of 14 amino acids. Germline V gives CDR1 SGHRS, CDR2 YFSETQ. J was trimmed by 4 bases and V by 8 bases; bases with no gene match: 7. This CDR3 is CASFSGGDYNEQFF. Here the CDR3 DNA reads TGCGCCAGTTTTAGCGGGGGAGATTACAATGAGCAGTTCTTC. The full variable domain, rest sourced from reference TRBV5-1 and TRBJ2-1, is KAGVTQTPRYLIKTRGQQVTLSCSPISGHRSVSWYQQTPGQGLQFLFEYFSETQRNKGNFPGRFSGRQFSNSRSEMNVSTLELGDSALYLCASFSGGDYNEQFFGPGTRLTVL.

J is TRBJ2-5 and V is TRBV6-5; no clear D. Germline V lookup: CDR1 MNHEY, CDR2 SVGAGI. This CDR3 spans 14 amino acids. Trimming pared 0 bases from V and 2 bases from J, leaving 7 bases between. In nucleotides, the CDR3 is TGTGCCAGCAGTTACTCGGCGGTACAAGAGACCCAGTACTTC. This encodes CASSYSAVQETQYF.

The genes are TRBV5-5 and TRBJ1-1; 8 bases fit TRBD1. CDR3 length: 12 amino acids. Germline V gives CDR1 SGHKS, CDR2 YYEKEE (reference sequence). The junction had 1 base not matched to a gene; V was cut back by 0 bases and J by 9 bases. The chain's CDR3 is CASSLGQGKAFF. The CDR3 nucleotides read TGTGCCAGCAGCTTGGGACAGGGGAAAGCTTTCTTT.

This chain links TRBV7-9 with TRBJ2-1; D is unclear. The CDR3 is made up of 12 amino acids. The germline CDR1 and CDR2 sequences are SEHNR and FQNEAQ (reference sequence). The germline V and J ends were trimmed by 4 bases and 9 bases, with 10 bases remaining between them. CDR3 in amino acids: CASSSISGEQFF. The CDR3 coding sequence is TGTGCCAGCAGCTCCATCAGTGGTGAGCAGTTCTTC.

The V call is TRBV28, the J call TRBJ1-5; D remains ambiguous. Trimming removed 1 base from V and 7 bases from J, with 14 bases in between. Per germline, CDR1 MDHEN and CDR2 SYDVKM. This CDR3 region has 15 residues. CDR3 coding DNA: TGTGCCAGCAGTTTATTTCCGGGAACGGAGCAGCCCCAGCATTTT. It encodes CASSLFPGTEQPQHF. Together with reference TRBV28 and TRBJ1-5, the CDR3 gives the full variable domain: DVKVTQSSRYLVKRTGEKVFLECVQDMDHENMFWYRQDPGLGLRLIYFSYDVKMKEKGDIPEGYSVSREKKERFSLILESASTNQTSMYLCASSLFPGTEQPQHFGDGTRLSIL.

The CDR3 sequence is CASSAPGTASYEQYF. The DNA of the CDR3 is TGTGCCAGCAGCGCCCCCGGGACAGCTTCCTACGAGCAGTACTTC. This rearrangement joins TRBV9 to TRBJ2-7, with 7 nucleotides matching TRBD1. This CDR3 spans 15 amino acids. V trimming: 3 bases; J trimming: 1 base; junction bases outside the gene matches: 7. CDR1 SGDLS and CDR2 YYNGEE come from the germline V gene. The full variable domain, in which reference TRBV9 and TRBJ2-7 provide the parts outside the CDR3, is DSGVTQTPKHLITATGQRVTLRCSPRSGDLSVYWYQQSLDQGLQFLIQYYNGEERAKGNILERFSAQQFPDLHSELNLSSLELGDSALYFCASSAPGTASYEQYFGPGTRLTVT.

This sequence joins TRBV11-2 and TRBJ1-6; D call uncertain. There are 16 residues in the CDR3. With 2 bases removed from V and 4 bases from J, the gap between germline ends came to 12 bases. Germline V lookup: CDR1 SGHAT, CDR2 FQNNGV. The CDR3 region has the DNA TGTGCCAGCAGCTTACCTATCAGGACTTATAATTCACCCCTCCACTTT. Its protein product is CASSLPIRTYNSPLHF.

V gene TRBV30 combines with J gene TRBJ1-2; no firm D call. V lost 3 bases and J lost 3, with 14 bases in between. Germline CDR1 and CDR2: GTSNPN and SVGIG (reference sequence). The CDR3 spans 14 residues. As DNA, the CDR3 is TGTGCCTGGAGGTTTCGGGGTGGCGACTATGGCTACACCTTC. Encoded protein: CAWRFRGGDYGYTF. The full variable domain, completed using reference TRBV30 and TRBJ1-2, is SQTIHQWPATLVQPVGSPLSLECTVEGTSNPNLYWYRQAAGRGLQLLFYSVGIGQISSEVPQNLSASRPQDRQFILSSKKLLLSDSGFYLCAWRFRGGDYGYTFGSGTRLTVV.

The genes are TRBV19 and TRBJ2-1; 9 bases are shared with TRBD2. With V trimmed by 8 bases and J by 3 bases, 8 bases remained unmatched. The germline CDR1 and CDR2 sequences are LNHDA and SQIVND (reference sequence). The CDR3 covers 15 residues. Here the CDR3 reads CASDPSGTHYNEQFF. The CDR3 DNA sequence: TGTGCCAGTGATCCTAGCGGGACACACTACAATGAGCAGTTCTTC.

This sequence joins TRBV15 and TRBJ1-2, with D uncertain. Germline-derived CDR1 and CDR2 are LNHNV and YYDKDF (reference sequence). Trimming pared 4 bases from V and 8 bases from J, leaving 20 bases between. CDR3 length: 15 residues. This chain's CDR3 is CATSISRETLTGYTF. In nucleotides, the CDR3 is TGTGCCACCAGCATAAGTCGTGAGACACTTACCGGCTACACCTTC.

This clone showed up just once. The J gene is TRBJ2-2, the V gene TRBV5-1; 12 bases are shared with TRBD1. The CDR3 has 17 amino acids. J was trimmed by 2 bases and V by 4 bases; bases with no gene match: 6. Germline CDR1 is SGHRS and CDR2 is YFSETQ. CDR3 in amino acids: CASSIRGQGANTGELFF. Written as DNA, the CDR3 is TGCGCCAGCAGCATCCGGGGACAGGGGGCAAACACCGGGGAGCTGTTTTTT.

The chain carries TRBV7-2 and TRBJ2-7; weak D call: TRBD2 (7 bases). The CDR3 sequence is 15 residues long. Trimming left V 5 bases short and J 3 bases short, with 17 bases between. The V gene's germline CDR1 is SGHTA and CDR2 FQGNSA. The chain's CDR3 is CASSQGGGISYEQYF. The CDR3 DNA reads TGTGCCAGCAGCCAGGGAGGGGGAATTAGCTACGAGCAGTACTTC.

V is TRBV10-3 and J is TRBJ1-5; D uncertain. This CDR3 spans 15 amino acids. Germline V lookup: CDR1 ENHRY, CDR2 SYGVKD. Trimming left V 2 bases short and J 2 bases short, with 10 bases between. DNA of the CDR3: TGTGCCATCAGTGAGAAAGTGGAGGGCAATCAGCCCCAGCATTTT. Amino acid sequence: CAISEKVEGNQPQHF.

CDR3 loop: CASSFSEMNTEAFF. CDR3 nucleotides: TGTGCCAGCAGCTTCTCAGAAATGAACACTGAAGCTTTCTTT. V usage is TRBV11-3 and J usage is TRBJ1-1; D not resolved. The germline V and J ends were trimmed by 3 bases and 0 bases, with 8 bases remaining between them. Per germline, CDR1 SGHNT and CDR2 YENEEA. This CDR3 contains 14 residues.